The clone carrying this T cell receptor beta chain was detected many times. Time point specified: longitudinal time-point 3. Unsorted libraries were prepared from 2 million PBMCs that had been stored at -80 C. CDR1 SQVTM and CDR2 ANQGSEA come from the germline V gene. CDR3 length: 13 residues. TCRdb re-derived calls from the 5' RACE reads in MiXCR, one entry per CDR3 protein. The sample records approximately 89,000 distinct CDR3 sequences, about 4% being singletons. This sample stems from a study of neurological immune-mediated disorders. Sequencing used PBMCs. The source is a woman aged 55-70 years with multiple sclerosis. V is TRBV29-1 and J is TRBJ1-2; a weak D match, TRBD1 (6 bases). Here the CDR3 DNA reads TGCAGTGATAAGGACAGAACTAACTATGGCTACACCTTC. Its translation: CSDKDRTNYGYTF.